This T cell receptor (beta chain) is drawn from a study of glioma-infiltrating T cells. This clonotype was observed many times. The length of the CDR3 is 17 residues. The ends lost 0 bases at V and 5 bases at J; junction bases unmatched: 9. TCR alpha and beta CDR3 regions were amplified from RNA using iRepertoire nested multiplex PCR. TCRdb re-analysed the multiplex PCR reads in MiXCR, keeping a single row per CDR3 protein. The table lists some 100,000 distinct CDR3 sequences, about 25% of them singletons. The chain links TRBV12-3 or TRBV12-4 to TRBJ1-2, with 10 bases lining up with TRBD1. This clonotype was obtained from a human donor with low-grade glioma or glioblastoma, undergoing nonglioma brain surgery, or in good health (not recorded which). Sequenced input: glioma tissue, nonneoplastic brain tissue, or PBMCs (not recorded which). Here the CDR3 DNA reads TGTGCCAGCAGTTTAGCGACGGACAGGGGGGCGCGGTATGGCTACACCTTC. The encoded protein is CASSLATDRGARYGYTF.